This T cell receptor (beta chain) was recorded in a study of Graves' ophthalmopathy and Graves' hyperthyroidism. PBMCs came from roughly 9.1 ml of fresh peripheral blood. CDR3 length equals 13 residues. V was pared by 6 bases and J by 1 base, with 9 bases between. From RNA, the CDR3 regions of TCR beta chains were amplified and sequenced. The authors performed first-round RT-PCR with HTBI primers and then a second-round multiplex PCR. MiXCR, run by TCRdb on the multiplex PCR reads, gives a single entry per CDR3 protein. Here the sample spans approximately 460,000 distinct CDR3 sequences, 14% being singletons. Study-wide points: Cross-validated, the 13-signature model showed 87.88%/81.08% sensitivity/specificity, and 80%/75% in the test set.

The table lists this clonotype with many counts. Its target is not known. The chain links TRBV12-3 or TRBV12-4 to TRBJ1-2; no reliable D call. The clonotype comes from a woman aged 25 to 39 with Graves' ophthalmopathy. Material for sequencing was blood. CDR3 in DNA: TGTGCCAGCAGCGCCGGGTTTAACTATGGCTACACCTTC. Translated: CASSAGFNYGYTF.